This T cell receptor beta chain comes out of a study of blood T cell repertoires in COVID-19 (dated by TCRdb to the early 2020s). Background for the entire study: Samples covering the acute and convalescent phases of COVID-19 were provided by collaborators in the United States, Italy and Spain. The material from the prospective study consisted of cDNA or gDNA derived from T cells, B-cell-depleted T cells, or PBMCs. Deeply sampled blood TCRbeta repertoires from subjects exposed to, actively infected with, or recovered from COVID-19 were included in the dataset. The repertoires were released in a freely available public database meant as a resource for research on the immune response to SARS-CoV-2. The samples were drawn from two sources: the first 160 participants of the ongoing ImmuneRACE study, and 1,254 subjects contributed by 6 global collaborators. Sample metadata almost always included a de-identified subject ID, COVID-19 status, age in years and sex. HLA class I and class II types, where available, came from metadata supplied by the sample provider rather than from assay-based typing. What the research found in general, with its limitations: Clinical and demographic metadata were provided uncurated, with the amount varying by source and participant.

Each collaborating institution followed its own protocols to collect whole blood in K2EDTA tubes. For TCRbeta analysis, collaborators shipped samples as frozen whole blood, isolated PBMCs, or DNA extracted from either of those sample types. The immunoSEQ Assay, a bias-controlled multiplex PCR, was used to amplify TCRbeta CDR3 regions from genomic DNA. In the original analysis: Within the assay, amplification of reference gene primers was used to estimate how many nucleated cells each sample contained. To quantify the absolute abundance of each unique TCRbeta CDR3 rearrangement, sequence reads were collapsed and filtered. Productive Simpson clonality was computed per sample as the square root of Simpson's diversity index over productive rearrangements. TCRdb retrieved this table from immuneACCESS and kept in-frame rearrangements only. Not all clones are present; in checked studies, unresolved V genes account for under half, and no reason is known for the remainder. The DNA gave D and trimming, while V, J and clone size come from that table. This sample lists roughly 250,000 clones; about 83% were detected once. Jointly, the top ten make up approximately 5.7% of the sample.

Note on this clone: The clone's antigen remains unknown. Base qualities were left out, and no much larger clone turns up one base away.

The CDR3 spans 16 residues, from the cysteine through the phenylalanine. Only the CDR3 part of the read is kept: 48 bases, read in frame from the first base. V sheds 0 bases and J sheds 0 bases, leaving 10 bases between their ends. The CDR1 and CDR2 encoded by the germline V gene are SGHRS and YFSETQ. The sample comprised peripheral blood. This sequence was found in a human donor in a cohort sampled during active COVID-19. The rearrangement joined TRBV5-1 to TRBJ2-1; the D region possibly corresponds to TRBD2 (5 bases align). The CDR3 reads CASSLEAASSYNEQFF. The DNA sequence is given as TGCGCCAGCAGCTTGGAAGCGGCCAGCTCCTACAATGAGCAGTTCTTC.